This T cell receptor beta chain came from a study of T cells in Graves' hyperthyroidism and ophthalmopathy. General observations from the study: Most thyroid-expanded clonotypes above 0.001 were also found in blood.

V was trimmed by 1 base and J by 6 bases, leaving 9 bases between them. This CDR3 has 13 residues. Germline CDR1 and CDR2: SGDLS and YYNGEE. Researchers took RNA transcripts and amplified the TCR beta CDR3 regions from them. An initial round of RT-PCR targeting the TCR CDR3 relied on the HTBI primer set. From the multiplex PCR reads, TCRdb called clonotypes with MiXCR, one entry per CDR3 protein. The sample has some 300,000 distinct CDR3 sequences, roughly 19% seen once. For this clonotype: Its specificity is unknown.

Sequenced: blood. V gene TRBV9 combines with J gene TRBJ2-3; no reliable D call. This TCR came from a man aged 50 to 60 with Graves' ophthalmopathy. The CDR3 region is CASSVIELDTQYF. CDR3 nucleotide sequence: TGTGCCAGCAGCGTAATAGAGTTGGATACGCAGTATTTT.